This T cell receptor beta chain is drawn from a study of OX40 agonist ivuxolimab in advanced cancers. Notes on the research overall: Ivuxolimab, which targeted the costimulatory receptor OX40 (CD134), was an agonistic, fully human IgG2 monoclonal antibody. Intravenous ivuxolimab was administered to patients every 2 weeks at six dose levels: 0.01, 0.1, 0.3, 1.5, 3 and 10 mg/kg. Of the roughly 54 dose-escalation patients, hepatocellular carcinoma was present in around 20, melanoma in approximately 15, renal cell carcinoma in 9 and head and neck cancer in 9. The dose-escalation cohort was approximately 83% male with a mean age of 60 years, ranging from 23 to 79. Patients were allowed to have had prior anti-PD-1, anti-PD-L1 or anti-CTLA-4 therapy, and 40% of the dose-escalation patients had been treated with checkpoint inhibitors. Partial responses were achieved by three dose-escalation patients, of whom one had hepatocellular carcinoma and two had cutaneous melanoma. The purpose of peripheral TCRbeta sequencing was to test whether ivuxolimab changed TCR sequence diversity and led to clonal T-cell expansion. The paper covers the monotherapy dose-escalation part of the phase I ivuxolimab trial, which included N ≈ 50 patients. Overall study results and their limits: At doses of 0.1 to 3.0 mg/kg, clonal expansion of both CD4+ and CD8+ T cells in blood was seen between baseline and week 6. After ivuxolimab, CD8+ T cells had more expanded clones than CD4+ T cells on average. The antigen specificity of the clonally expanded peripheral T cells was not determined. Low levels of normalized T-cell clonal expansion were also seen in some patients who did not respond. In the 0.1-3.0 mg/kg groups, partial responders had among the lowest normalized peripheral clonal expansion, particularly in CD8+ T cells.

The CDR3 spans 15 residues, from the cysteine through the phenylalanine. Kept here is only the CDR3 DNA, which spans 45 bases and is read in frame from base 1. V is shortened by 5 bases, J by 1 base, and the region joining them spans 13 bases. CDR1 and CDR2 (MGHDK, SYGVNS) derive from the germline V gene. For sequencing of the TCRbeta CDR3 region, genomic DNA was extracted from the sorted cells. TCRbeta CDR3 regions were sequenced using the immunoSEQ Assay. What TCRdb holds here is the immuneACCESS table cut down to in-frame rearrangements. Part of the clones is not present; checked against another copy, under half of the missing clones reflect an unresolved V gene, and the others are unexplained. The sample table contains over 50,000 clones; only one count was recorded for around 93% of them. The top ten clones comprise around 20% of the sample. About this clone: Its antigen has not been determined. The sample holds no much larger clone one base away, and base qualities are not on file.

The trial excluded patients who had a history of autoimmune disease or were on systemic immunosuppression. Peripheral blood for TCR sequencing was collected from all dose cohorts at baseline, on cycle 4 day 1, and on cycle 7 day 1. The samples were taken from a phase I, first-in-human, multicenter, open-label dose-escalation trial of ivuxolimab. The trial enrolled adults with locally advanced or metastatic head and neck squamous cell, hepatocellular, melanoma or renal cell carcinoma. Before TCR sequencing, CD4+ T cells and CD8+ T cells were sorted from peripheral blood as separate populations. Sequenced material: CD4+ or CD8+ T cells sorted from blood, taken in a trial of the OX40 agonist ivuxolimab. In this chain, TRBV25-1 is recombined with TRBJ2-3; the D gene is unclear. This receptor was obtained from an adult with an advanced solid tumor such as melanoma, head and neck, liver or kidney cancer. The CDR3 reads as follows: CASSLPSFGTDTQYF. The sequenced DNA: TGTGCCAGCAGTCTTCCGAGCTTTGGCACAGATACGCAGTATTTT. The entire variable domain, with the stretches around the CDR3 drawn from the reference TRBV25-1 and TRBJ2-3 proteins, is EADIYQTPRYLVIGTGKKITLECSQTMGHDKMYWYQQDPGMELHLIHYSYGVNSTEKGDLSSESTVSRIRTEHFPLTLESARPSHTSQYLCASSLPSFGTDTQYFGPGTRLTVL.